These 25 T cell receptor beta chains came from one sample sequenced in a study of blood T cell repertoires in COVID-19. Method: immunoSEQ multiplex PCR; TCRdb's copy keeps in-frame clones and lacks some. The sample has roughly 120,000 clones, around 74% seen once. The sequencing sample was made of peripheral blood. The receptor set was obtained from a man at least 80 years old with COVID-19, enrolled during active disease.

The J gene is TRBJ1-2, the V gene TRBV3-1 (or the pseudogene TRBV3-2), with 9 bases lining up with TRBD1. The J segment lost 2 bases and the V segment lost 5 bases, leaving 3 bases of the junction unmatched. The germline V gene has CDR1 LGHDT and CDR2 YNNKEL (reference sequence). The CDR3 is 14 amino acids. CDR3 coding DNA: TGTGCCAGCAGCTTAGGACAGGGGAACTATGGCTACACCTTC. Translation: CASSLGQGNYGYTF.

This clone showed up just once. The chain uses TRBV7-8 and TRBJ1-5; a possible D gene is TRBD1 (5 bases). The CDR3 has 16 residues. Trimming cost V 1 base and J 3 bases, with 13 bases left between them. Germline V gives CDR1 SGHVS, CDR2 FQNEAQ. CDR3 residues: CASSLETVVPNQPQHF. The CDR3 DNA sequence: TGTGCCAGCAGCTTAGAGACAGTAGTACCCAATCAGCCCCAGCATTTT.

The genes are TRBV28 and TRBJ2-7; D ambiguous. Germline V CDR1 and CDR2: MDHEN, SYDVKM. V shed 4 bases and J shed 2 bases, with 6 bases lying between them. CDR3 length equals 12 residues. CDR3 in amino acids: CASSSTTYEQYF. In DNA, the CDR3 is TGTGCCAGCAGTTCCACTACCTACGAGCAGTACTTC.

The chain combines TRBV18 with TRBJ2-3; 7 bases align to TRBD2. The junction had 10 bases not matched to a gene; V was cut back by 4 bases and J by 0 bases. The germline V gene has CDR1 KGHSH and CDR2 LQKENI. CDR3 length: 17 amino acids. The CDR3 protein is CASSRASGPTSTDTQYF. The DNA of the CDR3 is TGTGCCAGCTCACGGGCTAGCGGACCCACTAGCACAGATACGCAGTATTTT.

The chain carries TRBV28 and TRBJ2-1; 11 bases align to TRBD2. The junction had 11 bases not matched to a gene; V was cut back by 4 bases and J by 9 bases. Germline CDR1 is MDHEN and CDR2 is SYDVKM. The CDR3 has 16 amino acids. CDR3 region: CASSSGASGRLGEQFF. Written as DNA, the CDR3 is TGTGCCAGCAGTTCAGGGGCTAGCGGGAGGTTGGGTGAGCAGTTCTTC.

The chain combines TRBV6-6 with TRBJ2-1; weak D call: TRBD2 (5 bases). Trimming removed 6 bases at V and 4 bases at J, with 13 bases between. The CDR3 is 14 residues long. Germline CDR1 and CDR2: MNHNY and SVGAGI (reference sequence). Here the CDR3 reads CASSRTEGYNEQFF. The CDR3 DNA sequence: TGTGCCAGCAGCCGAACTGAGGGTTACAATGAGCAGTTCTTC.

The rearrangement links TRBV10-3 to TRBJ2-5, with 9 positions matching TRBD2. In germline, CDR1 is ENHRY, CDR2 SYGVKD. Trimming took 0 bases from V and 4 from J; bases not matched to a gene: 6. The CDR3 runs 16 residues. The chain's CDR3 is CAISESGSGRAETQYF. The CDR3, as DNA: TGTGCCATCAGTGAGTCCGGTAGCGGGAGAGCAGAGACCCAGTACTTC.

This chain uses TRBV24-1 with TRBJ2-1; no clear D. CDR3 length: 14 amino acids. CDR1 is KGHDR, CDR2 SFDVKD, per germline. Trimming shortened V by 0 bases and J by 6 bases, and 8 bases separated the two germline ends. The CDR3 DNA reads as TGTGCCACCAGTGATTTGAGCCGATCCAATGAGCAGTTCTTC. It is translated as CATSDLSRSNEQFF.

The CDR3 DNA sequence: TGTGCCAGCCTAATGGGGGAGGGCGCCTACAATGAGCAGTTCTTC. Translating gives CASLMGEGAYNEQFF. The rearrangement joins TRBV13 to TRBJ2-1; 7 nucleotides agree with TRBD2. CDR1 and CDR2 (germline): PRHDT, FYEKMQ (reference sequence). V shed 8 bases and J 2 bases; nucleotides not matched to a gene: 9. This CDR3 is 15 amino acids long.

This chain uses TRBV28 with TRBJ1-1; 9 nucleotides align to TRBD1. This CDR3 region has 16 residues. Trimming cost V 4 bases and J 4 bases; bases outside gene matches: 10. Germline V lookup: CDR1 MDHEN, CDR2 SYDVKM. The CDR3 nucleotides read TGTGCCAGCAGTTCGCACCAAGGACAGGGGACCACTGAAGCTTTCTTT. It yields the protein CASSSHQGQGTTEAFF.

The chain couples TRBV28 to TRBJ2-4, with D possibly being TRBD2 (5 bases). The ends were cut back, 7 bases at V and 1 base at J, with 11 bases in the middle. This CDR3 is 14 amino acids long. CDR1 and CDR2 (germline): MDHEN, SYDVKM. CDR3 loop: CASTLSGAKNIQYF. CDR3 nucleotide sequence: TGTGCCAGCACCCTATCGGGGGCCAAAAACATTCAGTACTTC.

The V and J genes are TRBV28 and TRBJ2-1, with 12 bases matching TRBD2. The CDR3 is made up of 15 amino acids. Germline trimming cut 2 bases from V and 9 bases from J; bases unmatched to any gene: 5. Germline V gives CDR1 MDHEN, CDR2 SYDVKM. The CDR3 protein is CASSLPLAGGGEQFF. CDR3 nucleotide sequence: TGTGCCAGCAGTTTACCACTAGCGGGAGGTGGTGAGCAGTTCTTC.

A few counts support this clone. The V and J genes are TRBV9 and TRBJ1-1; D is unresolved. This CDR3 comprises 14 residues. The germline CDR1 and CDR2 sequences are SGDLS and YYNGEE. V lost 0 bases and J lost 0, with 6 bases in between. Here the CDR3 reads CASSVELLNTEAFF. The CDR3 DNA reads TGTGCCAGCAGCGTAGAACTGCTGAACACTGAAGCTTTCTTT.

V and J are TRBV12-5 and TRBJ1-2; D might be TRBD1 (6 bases). Trimming shortened V by 4 bases and J by 8 bases, and 11 bases separated the two germline ends. CDR1 LGHNT and CDR2 FRNRAP come from the germline V gene. This CDR3 comprises 12 residues. Here the CDR3 DNA reads TGTGCTAGTGGTTATCACAGGGAAGGCTACACCTTC. Protein sequence: CASGYHREGYTF. The full variable domain, with the rest looked up from reference TRBV12-5 and TRBJ1-2, is DARVTQTPRHKVTEMGQEVTMRCQPILGHNTVFWYRQTMMQGLELLAYFRNRAPLDDSGMPKDRFSAEMPDATLATLKIQPSEPRDSAVYFCASGYHREGYTFGSGTRLTVV.

The chain employs TRBV3-1 (or the pseudogene TRBV3-2) and TRBJ1-5; D is perhaps TRBD1 (6 bases). Germline V gene sequence: CDR1 LGHDT, CDR2 YNNKEL (reference sequence). The length of the CDR3 is 15 residues. Trimming removed 5 bases from V and 7 bases from J, with 18 bases in between. The CDR3 region is CASSSSQGMGQPQHF. CDR3 coding DNA: TGTGCCAGCAGCAGTTCACAGGGAATGGGACAGCCCCAGCATTTT.

The J gene is TRBJ1-1, the V gene TRBV7-2, with D uncertain. The CDR3 covers 14 residues. Trimming cost V 5 bases and J 2 bases, with 12 bases left between them. Germline V lookup: CDR1 SGHTA, CDR2 FQGNSA. The CDR3 DNA is TGTGCCAGCAGCCGTTTGAGGGATAACACTGAAGCTTTCTTT. It is translated as CASSRLRDNTEAFF.

This rearrangement joins TRBV4-2 to TRBJ2-3; TRBD2 agrees at 8 bases. The germline V gene has CDR1 LGHNA and CDR2 YNFKEQ. Trimming removed 1 base from V and 5 bases from J; junction bases left unmatched: 11. The CDR3 covers 17 residues. The CDR3 here is CASSQGGGAGVVDTQYF. The CDR3, as DNA: TGTGCCAGCAGCCAAGGAGGGGGAGCGGGAGTGGTAGATACGCAGTATTTT.

This sequence joins TRBV4-3 and TRBJ2-2, with TRBD2 matching 7 bases. The CDR3 contains 16 residues. Germline-derived CDR1 and CDR2 are LGHNA and YSLEER. V trimming: 1 base; J trimming: 1 base; junction bases outside the gene matches: 3. In DNA form, the CDR3 reads TGCGCCAGCAGCCAAGGTCCTAGCGGGAACACCGGGGAGCTGTTTTTT. Encoded protein: CASSQGPSGNTGELFF.

The chain has TRBV5-4 and TRBJ2-5; TRBD2 agrees at 10 bases. The germline gives CDR1 SGHNT, CDR2 YYREEE (reference sequence). The V and J ends lost 0 bases and 3 bases, in that order; junction bases with no gene match: 14. The CDR3 is 19 amino acids. CDR3: CASSLAYAKREGLKETQYF. Written as DNA, the CDR3 is TGTGCCAGCAGCTTGGCCTACGCGAAGCGGGAGGGATTAAAAGAGACCCAGTACTTC.

The rearrangement links TRBV9 to TRBJ2-7; 10 positions agree with TRBD1. In germline, CDR1 is SGDLS, CDR2 YYNGEE. V lost 4 bases, J lost 3 bases, and 1 base stayed unmatched. This CDR3 region has 13 residues. The CDR3 reads CASSRDRGYEQYF. The DNA for the CDR3 is TGTGCCAGCAGCCGGGACAGGGGCTACGAGCAGTACTTC. The full variable domain, in which reference TRBV9 and TRBJ2-7 provide the parts outside the CDR3, is DSGVTQTPKHLITATGQRVTLRCSPRSGDLSVYWYQQSLDQGLQFLIQYYNGEERAKGNILERFSAQQFPDLHSELNLSSLELGDSALYFCASSRDRGYEQYFGPGTRLTVT.

As to this clone: The same CDR3 can be traced to other DNA sequences in this sample. The J gene is TRBJ2-7, the V gene TRBV7-9; the D gene is possibly TRBD2 (6 bases). The germline CDR1 and CDR2 sequences are SEHNR and FQNEAQ (reference sequence). Trimming stripped 1 base from V and 2 bases from J, with 9 bases between. There are 14 residues in the CDR3. CDR3 nucleotides: TGTGCCAGCAGCTTAGTACTAGCCCCCTACGAGCAGTACTTC. Residues: CASSLVLAPYEQYF.

This rearrangement joins TRBV7-9 to TRBJ2-3, with D possibly TRBD2 on 6 matching bases. Germline assignment: CDR1 SEHNR and CDR2 FQNEAQ (reference sequence). V was shortened by 0 bases and J by 3 bases, with 10 bases between the two germline ends. The CDR3 is 15 amino acids. CDR3 sequence (DNA): TGTGCCAGCAGCTTAGCCAGGACTACGACAGATACGCAGTATTTT. Protein: CASSLARTTTDTQYF.

The chain recombines TRBV28 with TRBJ2-7; perhaps TRBD2 as D (7 bases). With 5 bases removed from V and 4 bases from J, the gap between germline ends came to 24 bases. The germline V gene encodes CDR1 MDHEN and CDR2 SYDVKM. The CDR3 consists of 17 residues. CDR3 in amino acids: CASSPYRGGGPGYEQYF. In DNA form, the CDR3 reads TGTGCCAGCAGTCCTTACCGGGGAGGGGGTCCTGGATACGAGCAGTACTTC.

The gene calls are TRBV6-2 or TRBV6-3 and TRBJ1-2; D is undetermined. CDR1 MNHEY and CDR2 SVGEGT come from the germline V gene. The CDR3 sequence is 14 residues long. V lost 2 bases to trimming and J lost 5 bases, with 12 bases between them. This chain's CDR3 is CASSYAPAVYGYTF. CDR3 DNA sequence: TGTGCCAGCAGTTACGCCCCCGCAGTATATGGCTACACCTTC.

V gene TRBV28 combines with J gene TRBJ1-1; D may be TRBD1 (5 bases). The CDR3 has 13 residues. Trimming pared 7 bases from V and 0 bases from J, leaving 9 bases between. Germline assignment: CDR1 MDHEN and CDR2 SYDVKM. The CDR3 nucleotides read TGTGCCAGCACCAGACAGCTGAACACTGAAGCTTTCTTT. Its translation: CASTRQLNTEAFF.